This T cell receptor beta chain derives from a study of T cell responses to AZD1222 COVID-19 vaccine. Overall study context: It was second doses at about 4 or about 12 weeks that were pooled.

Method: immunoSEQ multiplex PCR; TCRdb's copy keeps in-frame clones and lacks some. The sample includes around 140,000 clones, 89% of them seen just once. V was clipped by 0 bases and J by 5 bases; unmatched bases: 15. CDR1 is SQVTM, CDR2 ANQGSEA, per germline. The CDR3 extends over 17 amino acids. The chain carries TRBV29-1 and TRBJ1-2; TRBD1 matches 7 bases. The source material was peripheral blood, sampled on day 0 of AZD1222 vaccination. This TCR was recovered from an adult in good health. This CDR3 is CSVEDRYRGRALYGYTF. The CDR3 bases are TGCAGCGTTGAAGATCGGTACAGGGGAAGGGCCCTATATGGCTACACCTTC.